This T cell receptor beta chain was recorded in a study of identifying expanded T cells in peripheral blood. Study results and limitations: Variance in clone template counts between two-week samples significantly increased with total template count across all healthy donors.

V was clipped by 5 bases and J by 6 bases; unmatched bases: 12. The germline CDR1 and CDR2 sequences are SGHRS and YFSETQ. This CDR3 has 16 residues. A remark on this clone: Antigen: not known.

Profiling relied on immunoSEQ multiplex PCR, and the TCRdb table lists in-frame clones only, not all of them. The data hold 90,000 to 95,000 clones, with 88% observed a single time. Healthy donors had no documented immune events, such as infections, while sampled. The TCR sequence derives from a person aged 18 to 75 in good health. The chain combines TRBV5-1 with TRBJ1-4, with TRBD1 identical over 8 bases. Sequencing was done on a sample of blood. CDR3 in DNA: TGCGCCAGCAGTTTTCTACCGGGACAGGCGGATGAAAAACTGTTTTTT. It is translated as CASSFLPGQADEKLFF.